This T cell receptor beta chain was obtained from a study of blood T cell repertoires in COVID-19 (dated by TCRdb to about 2020). Background for the entire study: The collaborator samples originated in the United States, Italy and Spain and spanned the acute and convalescent phases of COVID-19. The repertoires were released in a freely available public database intended as a resource for research on the immune response to SARS-CoV-2. Where available, HLA class I and class II types were obtained from metadata supplied by the sample provider rather than from assay-based typing. The samples were drawn from two sources: the first 160 participants of the ongoing ImmuneRACE study, and approximately 1,300 subjects contributed by 6 global collaborators. Subjects who had been exposed to COVID-19, were actively infected with it, or had recovered from it provided the deeply sampled blood TCRbeta repertoires that made up the dataset. The prospective study material was composed of cDNA or gDNA derived from T cells, B-cell-depleted T cells, or PBMCs. Nearly every sample came with metadata listing a de-identified subject ID, COVID-19 status, age in years and sex. Beyond this particular receptor, the publication reports: Clinical and demographic metadata were provided uncurated, with the amount varying by source and participant.

The immunoSEQ Assay, a bias-controlled multiplex PCR, was used to amplify TCRbeta CDR3 regions from genomic DNA. As for the authors' bioinformatics: Within the assay, amplification of reference gene primers was used to estimate how many nucleated cells each sample contained. Sequence reads were collapsed and filtered to measure the absolute abundance of every unique TCRbeta CDR3 rearrangement. For each sample, productive Simpson clonality was calculated as the square root of Simpson's diversity index across productive rearrangements. In TCRdb, the immuneACCESS table is reduced to in-frame sequences with V and J assigned. These tables do not hold every clone; where another copy was compared, an unresolved V gene accounts for under half, and the others remain unexplained. Clone size and V and J calls were adopted from that table, with D and trimming inferred from the DNA. Within this sample are 150,000 to 200,000 clones, with 70% to 90% of them counted one time only. The ten most abundant clones make up approximately 10% of the sample.

Of note for this clone: What this receptor recognizes is not known. No much larger clone exists at a distance of one base, and base qualities are not known.

One collaborating source in Seattle enrolled patients during active infection and followed them longitudinally through the course of disease. The collaborating institutions used their own protocols to collect whole blood in K2EDTA tubes. For TCRbeta analysis, collaborator samples were shipped as frozen whole blood, as isolated PBMCs, or as DNA extracted from either sample type. Sequencing was done on a sample of peripheral blood. The clonotype originates from a woman between 55 and 75 years old with COVID-19, enrolled during active disease.

The CDR3 region reads CASSRRQVDSPLHF. The DNA is as follows: TGTGCCAGCAGCCGCCGGCAGGTTGATTCACCCCTCCACTTT. This sequence uses TRBV6-6 and TRBJ1-6; a confident D gene designation cannot be given. Reading the germline V gene (reference sequence) gives CDR1 MNHNY and CDR2 SVGAGI. The V end loses 6 bases and the J end loses 8 bases, and a stretch of 14 bases separates them. The CDR3 holds 14 amino acids from the cysteine to the phenylalanine. CDR3 DNA is the only sequence kept; it has 42 bases, read in frame from the first base.